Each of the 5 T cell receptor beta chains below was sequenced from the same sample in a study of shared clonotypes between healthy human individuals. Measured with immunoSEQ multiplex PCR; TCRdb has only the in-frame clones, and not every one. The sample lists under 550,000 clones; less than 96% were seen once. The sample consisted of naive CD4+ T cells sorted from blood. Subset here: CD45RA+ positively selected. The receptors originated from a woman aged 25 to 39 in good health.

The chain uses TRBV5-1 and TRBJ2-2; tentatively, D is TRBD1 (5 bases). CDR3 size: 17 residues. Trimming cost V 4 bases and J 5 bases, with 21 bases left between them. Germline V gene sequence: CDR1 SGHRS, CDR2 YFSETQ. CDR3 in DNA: TGCGCCAGCAGCCAAGGGCACAGCCTACCAGGGACCGGGGAGCTGTTTTTT. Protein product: CASSQGHSLPGTGELFF.

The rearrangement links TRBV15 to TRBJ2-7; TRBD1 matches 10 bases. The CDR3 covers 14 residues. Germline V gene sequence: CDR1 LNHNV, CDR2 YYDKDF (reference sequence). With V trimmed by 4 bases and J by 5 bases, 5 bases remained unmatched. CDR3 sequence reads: CATSNRDRGHEQYF. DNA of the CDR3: TGTGCCACCAGCAACCGGGACAGGGGCCACGAGCAGTACTTC. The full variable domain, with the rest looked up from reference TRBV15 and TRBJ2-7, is DAMVIQNPRYQVTQFGKPVTLSCSQTLNHNVMYWYQQKSSQAPKLLFHYYDKDFNNEADTPDNFQSRRPNTSFCFLDIRSPGLGDTAMYLCATSNRDRGHEQYFGPGTRLTVT.

The CDR3 protein is CASRDPWMNTEAFF. CDR3 DNA sequence: TGTGCCAGCAGGGACCCCTGGATGAACACTGAAGCTTTCTTT. V gene TRBV25-1 combines with J gene TRBJ1-1; D call uncertain. This CDR3 region has 14 residues. Germline loops: CDR1 MGHDK, CDR2 SYGVNS. V lost 6 bases and J lost 0, with 11 bases in between.

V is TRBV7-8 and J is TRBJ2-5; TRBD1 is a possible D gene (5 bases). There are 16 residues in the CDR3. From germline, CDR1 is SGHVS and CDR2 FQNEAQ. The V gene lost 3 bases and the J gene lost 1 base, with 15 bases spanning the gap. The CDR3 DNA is TGTGCCAGCAGCTTGGAACATCGGACATTCCAAGAGACCCAGTACTTC. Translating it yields CASSLEHRTFQETQYF.

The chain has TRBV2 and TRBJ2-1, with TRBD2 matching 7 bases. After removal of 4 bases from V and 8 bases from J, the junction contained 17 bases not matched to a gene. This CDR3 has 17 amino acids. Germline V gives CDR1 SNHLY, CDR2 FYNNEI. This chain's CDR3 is CASSVLASGTYGDEQFF. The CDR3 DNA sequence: TGTGCCAGCAGTGTTTTGGCTAGCGGTACCTATGGGGATGAGCAGTTCTTC.